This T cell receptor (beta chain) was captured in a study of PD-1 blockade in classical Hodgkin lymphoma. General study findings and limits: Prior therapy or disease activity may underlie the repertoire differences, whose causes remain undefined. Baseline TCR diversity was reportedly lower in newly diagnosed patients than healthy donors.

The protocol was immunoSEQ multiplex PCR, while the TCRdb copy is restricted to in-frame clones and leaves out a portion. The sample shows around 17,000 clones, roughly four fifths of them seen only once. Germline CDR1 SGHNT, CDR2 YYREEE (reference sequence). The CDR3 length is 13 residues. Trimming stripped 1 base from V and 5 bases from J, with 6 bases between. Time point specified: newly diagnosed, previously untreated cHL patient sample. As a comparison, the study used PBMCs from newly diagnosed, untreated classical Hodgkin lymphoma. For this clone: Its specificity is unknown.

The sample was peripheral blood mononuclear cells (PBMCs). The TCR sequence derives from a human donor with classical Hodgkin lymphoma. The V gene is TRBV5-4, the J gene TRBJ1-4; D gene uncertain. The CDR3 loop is CASSLYGNEKLFF. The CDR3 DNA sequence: TGTGCCAGCAGCTTGTATGGGAATGAAAAACTGTTTTTT.